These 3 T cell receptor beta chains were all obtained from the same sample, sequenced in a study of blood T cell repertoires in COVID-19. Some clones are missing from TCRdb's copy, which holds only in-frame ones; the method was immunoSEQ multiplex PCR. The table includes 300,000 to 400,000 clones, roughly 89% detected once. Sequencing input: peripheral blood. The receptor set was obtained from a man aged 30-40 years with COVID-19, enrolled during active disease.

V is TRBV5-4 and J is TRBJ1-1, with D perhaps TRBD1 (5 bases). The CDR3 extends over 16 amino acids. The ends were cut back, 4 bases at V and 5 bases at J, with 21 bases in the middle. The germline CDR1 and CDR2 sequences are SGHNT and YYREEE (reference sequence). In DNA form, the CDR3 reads TGTGCCAGCAGCCCTAAGAGGGCGGGGGACTATACTGAAGCTTTCTTT. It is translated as CASSPKRAGDYTEAFF.

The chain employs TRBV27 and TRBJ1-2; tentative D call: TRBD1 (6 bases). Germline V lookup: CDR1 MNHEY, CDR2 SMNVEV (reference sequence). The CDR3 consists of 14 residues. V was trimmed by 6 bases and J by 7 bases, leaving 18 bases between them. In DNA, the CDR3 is TGTGCCAGCAGCTTCACCTCTACAGGGATTGGCTACACCTTC. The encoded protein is CASSFTSTGIGYTF.

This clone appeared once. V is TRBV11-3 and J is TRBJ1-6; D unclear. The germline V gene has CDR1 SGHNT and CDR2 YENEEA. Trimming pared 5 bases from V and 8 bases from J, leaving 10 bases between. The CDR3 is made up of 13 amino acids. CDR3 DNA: TGTGCCAGCAGCCTAAACTCGGATTCACCCCTCCACTTT. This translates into CASSLNSDSPLHF. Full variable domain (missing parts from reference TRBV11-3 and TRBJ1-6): EAGVVQSPRYKIIEKKQPVAFWCNPISGHNTLYWYLQNLGQGPELLIRYENEEAVDDSQLPKDRFSAERLKGVDSTLKIQPAELGDSAVYLCASSLNSDSPLHFGNGTRLTVT.